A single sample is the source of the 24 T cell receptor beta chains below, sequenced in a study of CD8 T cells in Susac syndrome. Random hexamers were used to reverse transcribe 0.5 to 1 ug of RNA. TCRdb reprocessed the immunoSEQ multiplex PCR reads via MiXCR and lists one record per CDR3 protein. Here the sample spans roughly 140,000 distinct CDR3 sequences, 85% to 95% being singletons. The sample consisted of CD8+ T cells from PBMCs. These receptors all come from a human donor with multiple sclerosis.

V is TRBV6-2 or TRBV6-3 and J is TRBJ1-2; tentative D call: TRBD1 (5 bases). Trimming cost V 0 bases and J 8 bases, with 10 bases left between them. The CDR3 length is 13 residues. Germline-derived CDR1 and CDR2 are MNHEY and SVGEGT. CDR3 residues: CASSYSAQGGYTF. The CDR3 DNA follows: TGTGCCAGCAGTTACTCGGCCCAGGGAGGCTACACCTTC.

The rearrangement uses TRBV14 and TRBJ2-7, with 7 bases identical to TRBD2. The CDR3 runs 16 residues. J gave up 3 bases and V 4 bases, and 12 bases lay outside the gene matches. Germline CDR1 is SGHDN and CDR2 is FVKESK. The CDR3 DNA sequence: TGTGCCAGCAGCCTTGGGGGACTAACTTGGGACTACGAGCAGTACTTC. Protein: CASSLGGLTWDYEQYF.

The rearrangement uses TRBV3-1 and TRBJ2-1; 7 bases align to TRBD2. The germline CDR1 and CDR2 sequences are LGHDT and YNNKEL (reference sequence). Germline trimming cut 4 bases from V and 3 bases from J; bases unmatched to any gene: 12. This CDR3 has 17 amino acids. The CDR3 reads CASSPHRGRGDYNEQFF. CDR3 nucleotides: TGTGCCAGCAGCCCCCACCGGGGACGGGGGGACTACAATGAGCAGTTCTTC.

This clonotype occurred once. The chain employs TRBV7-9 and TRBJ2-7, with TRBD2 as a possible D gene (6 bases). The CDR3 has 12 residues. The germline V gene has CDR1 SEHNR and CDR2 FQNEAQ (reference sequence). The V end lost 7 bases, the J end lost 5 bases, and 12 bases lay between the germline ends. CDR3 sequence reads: CASTISGDEQYF. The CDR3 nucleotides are TGTGCCAGCACCATTTCGGGGGACGAGCAGTACTTC.

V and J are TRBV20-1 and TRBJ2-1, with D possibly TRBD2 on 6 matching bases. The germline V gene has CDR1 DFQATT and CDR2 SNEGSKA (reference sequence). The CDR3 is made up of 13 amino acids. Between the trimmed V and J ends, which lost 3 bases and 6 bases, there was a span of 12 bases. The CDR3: CSARVDGGNEQFF. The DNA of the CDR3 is TGCAGTGCTAGGGTGGACGGGGGCAATGAGCAGTTCTTC.

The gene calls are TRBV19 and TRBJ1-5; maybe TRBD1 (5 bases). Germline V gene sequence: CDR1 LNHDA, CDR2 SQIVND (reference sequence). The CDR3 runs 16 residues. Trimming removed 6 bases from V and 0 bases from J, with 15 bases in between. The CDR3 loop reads CASRTAWVYSNQPQHF. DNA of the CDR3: TGTGCCAGTAGGACAGCCTGGGTGTATAGCAATCAGCCCCAGCATTTT.

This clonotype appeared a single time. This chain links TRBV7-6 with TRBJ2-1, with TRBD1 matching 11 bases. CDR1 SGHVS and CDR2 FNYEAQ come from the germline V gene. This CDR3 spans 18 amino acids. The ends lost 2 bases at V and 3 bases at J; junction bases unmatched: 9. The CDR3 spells CASSLTGTGTGGYNEQFF. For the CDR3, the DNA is TGTGCCAGCAGCTTAACCGGCACCGGGACAGGGGGCTACAATGAGCAGTTCTTC.

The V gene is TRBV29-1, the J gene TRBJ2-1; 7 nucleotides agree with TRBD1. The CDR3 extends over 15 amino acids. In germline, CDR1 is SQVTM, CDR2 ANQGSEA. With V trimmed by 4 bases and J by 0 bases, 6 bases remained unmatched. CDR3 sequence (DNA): TGCAGCGTTGCTGGGGACAGTCCCTCCTACAATGAGCAGTTCTTC. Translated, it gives CSVAGDSPSYNEQFF.

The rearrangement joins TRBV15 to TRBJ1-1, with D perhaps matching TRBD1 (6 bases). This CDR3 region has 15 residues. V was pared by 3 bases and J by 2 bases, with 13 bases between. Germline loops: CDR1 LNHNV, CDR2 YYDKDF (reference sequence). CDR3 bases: TGTGCCACCAGCAGGTACAGGGAGGGAAACACTGAAGCTTTCTTT. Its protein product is CATSRYREGNTEAFF.

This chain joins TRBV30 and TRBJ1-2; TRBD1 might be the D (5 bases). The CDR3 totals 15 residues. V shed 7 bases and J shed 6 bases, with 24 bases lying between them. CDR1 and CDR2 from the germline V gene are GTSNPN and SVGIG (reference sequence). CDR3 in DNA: TGTGCCTACAAGTTGCCCGCGGGACGGCAAAATGGCTACACCTTC. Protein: CAYKLPAGRQNGYTF.

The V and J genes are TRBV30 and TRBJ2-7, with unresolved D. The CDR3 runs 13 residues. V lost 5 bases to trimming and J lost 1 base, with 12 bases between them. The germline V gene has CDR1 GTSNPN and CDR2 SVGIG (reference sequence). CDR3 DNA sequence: TGTGCCTGGTCGTGGGGAACTTCCTACGAGCAGTACTTC. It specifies CAWSWGTSYEQYF.

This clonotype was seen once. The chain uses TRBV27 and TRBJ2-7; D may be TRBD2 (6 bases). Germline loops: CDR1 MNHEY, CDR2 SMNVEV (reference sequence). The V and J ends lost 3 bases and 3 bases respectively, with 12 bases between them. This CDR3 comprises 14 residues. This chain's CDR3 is CASSFGGAGYEQYF. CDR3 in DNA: TGTGCCAGCAGTTTTGGGGGAGCGGGCTACGAGCAGTACTTC.

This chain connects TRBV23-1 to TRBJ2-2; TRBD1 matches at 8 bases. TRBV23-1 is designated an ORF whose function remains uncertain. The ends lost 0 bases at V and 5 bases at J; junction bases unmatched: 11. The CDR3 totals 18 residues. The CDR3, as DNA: TGCGCCAGCAGTCAATCCGCCGACAGGGGTCATCGGACCGGGGAGCTGTTTTTT. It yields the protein CASSQSADRGHRTGELFF.

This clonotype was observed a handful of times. CDR3: CASSFNEKLFF. DNA for the CDR3: TGTGCCAGCAGTTTTAATGAAAAACTGTTTTTT. This chain connects TRBV27 to TRBJ1-4; D remains unclear. Trimming pared 3 bases from V and 4 bases from J, leaving 0 bases between. CDR1 is MNHEY and CDR2 is SMNVEV in the germline V gene (reference sequence). CDR3 size: 11 residues.

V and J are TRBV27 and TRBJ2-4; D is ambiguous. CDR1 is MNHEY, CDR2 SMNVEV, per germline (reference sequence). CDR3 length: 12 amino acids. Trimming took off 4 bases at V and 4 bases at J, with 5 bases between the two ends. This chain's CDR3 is CASSSGKNIQYF. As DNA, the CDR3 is TGTGCCAGCAGTTCCGGGAAAAACATTCAGTACTTC.

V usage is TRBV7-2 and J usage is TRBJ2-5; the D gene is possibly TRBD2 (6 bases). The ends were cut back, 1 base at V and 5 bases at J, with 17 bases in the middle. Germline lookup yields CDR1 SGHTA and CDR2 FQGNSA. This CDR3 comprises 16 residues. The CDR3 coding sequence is TGTGCCAGCAGCTTAGGGCAGCAACGGGGGACCGAGACCCAGTACTTC. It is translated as CASSLGQQRGTETQYF.

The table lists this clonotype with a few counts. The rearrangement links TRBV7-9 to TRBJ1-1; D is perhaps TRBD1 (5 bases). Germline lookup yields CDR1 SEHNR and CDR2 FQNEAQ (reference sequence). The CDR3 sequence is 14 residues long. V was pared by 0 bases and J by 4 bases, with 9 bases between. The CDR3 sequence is CASSLAGGGTEAFF. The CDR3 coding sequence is TGTGCCAGCAGCTTAGCCGGGGGAGGCACTGAAGCTTTCTTT.

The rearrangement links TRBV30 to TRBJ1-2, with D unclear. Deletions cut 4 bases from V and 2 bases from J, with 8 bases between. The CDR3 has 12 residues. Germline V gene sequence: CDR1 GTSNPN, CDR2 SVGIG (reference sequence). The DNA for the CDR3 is TGTGCCTGGACCCCGGCAAACTATGGCTACACCTTC. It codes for CAWTPANYGYTF.

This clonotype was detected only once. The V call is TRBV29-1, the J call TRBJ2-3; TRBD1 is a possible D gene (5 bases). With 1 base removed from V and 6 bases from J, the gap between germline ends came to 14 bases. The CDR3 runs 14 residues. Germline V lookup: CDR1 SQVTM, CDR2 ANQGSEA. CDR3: CSVEVGDLADTQYF. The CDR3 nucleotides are TGCAGCGTTGAAGTAGGGGATTTGGCTGATACGCAGTATTTT.

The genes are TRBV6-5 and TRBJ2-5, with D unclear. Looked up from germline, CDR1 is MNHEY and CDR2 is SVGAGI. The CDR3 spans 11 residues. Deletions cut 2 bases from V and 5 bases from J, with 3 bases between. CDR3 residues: CASSYLETQYF. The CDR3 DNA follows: TGTGCCAGCAGTTACCTGGAGACCCAGTACTTC.

The CDR3 DNA sequence: TGTGCCAGCAGCCAAGAAGAGGCGGACCTCAATCAGCCCCAGCATTTT. Encoded protein: CASSQEEADLNQPQHF. The V call is TRBV4-2, the J call TRBJ1-5; D call uncertain. Germline V gives CDR1 LGHNA, CDR2 YNFKEQ. With 0 bases removed from V and 3 bases from J, the gap between germline ends came to 12 bases. The length of the CDR3 is 16 residues.

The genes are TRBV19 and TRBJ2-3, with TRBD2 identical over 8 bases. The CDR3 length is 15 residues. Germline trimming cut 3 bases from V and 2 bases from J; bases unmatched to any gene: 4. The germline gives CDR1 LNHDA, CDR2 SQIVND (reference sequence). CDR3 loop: CASSIGSGDTDTQYF. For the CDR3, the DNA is TGTGCCAGTAGTATTGGTAGCGGGGACACAGATACGCAGTATTTT.

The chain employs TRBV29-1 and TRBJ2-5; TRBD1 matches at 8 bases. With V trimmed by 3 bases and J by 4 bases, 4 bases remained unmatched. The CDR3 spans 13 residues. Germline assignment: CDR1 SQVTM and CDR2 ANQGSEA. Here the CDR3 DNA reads TGCAGCGTTGAGGTCAGGGGGCGAGAGACCCAGTACTTC. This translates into CSVEVRGRETQYF.

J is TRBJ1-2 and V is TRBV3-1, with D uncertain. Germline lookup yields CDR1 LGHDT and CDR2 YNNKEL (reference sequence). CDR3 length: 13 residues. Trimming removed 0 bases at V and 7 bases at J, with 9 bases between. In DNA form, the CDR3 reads TGTGCCAGCAGCCAAGATGTATCTGGTGGCTACACCTTC. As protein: CASSQDVSGGYTF.